This TCR beta chain was recorded in a study of blood T cells in healthy people across ages. Study-wide results and caveats: PBMCs went unsorted, and a conclusive naive versus antigen-experienced comparison was therefore prevented. More naive CD4+ cells and higher diversity marked long-lived donors relative to aged donors.

This clonotype came up a few times. As yet, its antigen is unknown. V was trimmed by 7 bases and J by 0 bases, leaving 4 bases between them. This CDR3 comprises 13 residues. The germline gives CDR1 LNHDA, CDR2 SQIVND (reference sequence). A second PCR, run for about 6 to 11 cycles, used a sample-barcoded 5' primer plus a J-beta primer mix. A template-switch adaptor that had 12 random nucleotides put a tag on each cDNA molecule. TCRdb reprocessed the 5' RACE reads via MiXCR and lists one record per CDR3 protein. The sample consists of hundreds of thousands of distinct CDR3 sequences, more than 20% of them appearing once.

This clonotype was obtained from a man aged 65 to 85 in good health. This chain uses TRBV19 with TRBJ2-6; no clear D. The sample taken for sequencing was blood. The CDR3 spells CASTVSGANVLTF. In DNA, the CDR3 is TGTGCCAGTACCGTCTCTGGGGCCAACGTCCTGACTTTC.